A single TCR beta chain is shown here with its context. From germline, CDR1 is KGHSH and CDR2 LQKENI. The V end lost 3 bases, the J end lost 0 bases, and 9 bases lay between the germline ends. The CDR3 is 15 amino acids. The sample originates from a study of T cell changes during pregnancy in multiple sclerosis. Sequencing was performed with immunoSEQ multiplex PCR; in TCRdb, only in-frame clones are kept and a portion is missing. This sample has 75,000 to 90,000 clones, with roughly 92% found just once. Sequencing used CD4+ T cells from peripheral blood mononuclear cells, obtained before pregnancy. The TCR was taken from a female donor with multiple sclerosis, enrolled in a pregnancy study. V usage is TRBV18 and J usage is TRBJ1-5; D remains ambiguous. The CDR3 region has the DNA TGTGCCAGCTCACCGGTGAGGTATAGCAATCAGCCCCAGCATTTT. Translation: CASSPVRYSNQPQHF.